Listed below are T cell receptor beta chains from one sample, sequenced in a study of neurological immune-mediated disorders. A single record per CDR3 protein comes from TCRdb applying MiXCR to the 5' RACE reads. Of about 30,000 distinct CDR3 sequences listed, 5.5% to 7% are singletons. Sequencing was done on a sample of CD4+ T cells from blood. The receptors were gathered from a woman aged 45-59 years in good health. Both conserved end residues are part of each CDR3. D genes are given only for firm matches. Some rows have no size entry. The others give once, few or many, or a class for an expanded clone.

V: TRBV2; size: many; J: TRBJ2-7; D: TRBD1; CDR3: CASSELGTGRFNEQYF; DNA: TGTGCCAGCAGTGAATTAGGGACAGGGAGGTTCAACGAGCAGTACTTC
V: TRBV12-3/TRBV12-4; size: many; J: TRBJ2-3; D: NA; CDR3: CASSSGSSSPDTQYF; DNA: TGTGCCAGCAGTTCTGGGTCCTCGAGCCCAGATACGCAGTATTTT
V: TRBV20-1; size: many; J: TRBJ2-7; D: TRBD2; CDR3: CSARDIRGAGAGQYF; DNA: TGCAGTGCTAGAGATATCAGAGGAGCGGGAGCGGGGCAGTACTTC
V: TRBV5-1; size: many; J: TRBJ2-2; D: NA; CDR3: CASSFGQGLNTGELFF; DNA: TGCGCCAGCAGCTTCGGCCAGGGACTGAACACCGGGGAGCTGTTTTTT
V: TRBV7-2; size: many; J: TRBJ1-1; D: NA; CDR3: CASSRRSATEAFF; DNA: TGTGCCAGCAGCCGTCGATCTGCCACTGAAGCTTTCTTT
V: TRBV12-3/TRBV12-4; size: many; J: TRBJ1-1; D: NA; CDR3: CASGRAAMNTEAFF; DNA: TGTGCCAGCGGGAGGGCAGCGATGAACACTGAAGCTTTCTTT
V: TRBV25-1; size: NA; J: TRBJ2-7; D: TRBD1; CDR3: CASSGTGGYEQYF; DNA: TGTGCCAGCAGTGGGACAGGGGGTTACGAGCAGTACTTC
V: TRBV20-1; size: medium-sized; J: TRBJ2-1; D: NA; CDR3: CSASLIVGPNEQFF; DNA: TGCAGTGCTAGTCTCATAGTGGGTCCCAATGAGCAGTTCTTC
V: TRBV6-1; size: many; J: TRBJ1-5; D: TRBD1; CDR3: CASRGQGGLNQPQHF; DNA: TGTGCCAGCAGGGGGCAGGGGGGCCTCAATCAGCCCCAGCATTTT
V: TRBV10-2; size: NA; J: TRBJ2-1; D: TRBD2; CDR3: CASRIGTSGRDEQFF; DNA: TGCGCCAGCAGAATTGGGACTAGCGGGAGGGATGAGCAGTTCTTC
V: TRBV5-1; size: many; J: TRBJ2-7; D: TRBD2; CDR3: CASSPGLAGVYEQYF; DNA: TGCGCCAGCAGCCCGGGACTAGCGGGGGTCTACGAGCAGTACTTC
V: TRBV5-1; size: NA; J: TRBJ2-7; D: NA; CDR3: CASSLDGAASYEQYF; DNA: TGCGCCAGCAGCTTGGACGGGGCGGCGTCCTACGAGCAGTACTTC
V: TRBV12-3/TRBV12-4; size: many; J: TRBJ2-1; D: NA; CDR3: CASSTSWGDHNEQFF; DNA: NA
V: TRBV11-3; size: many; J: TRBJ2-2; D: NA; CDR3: CASSPGLLNSNTGELFF; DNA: TGTGCCAGCAGCCCGGGACTTCTTAATTCGAACACCGGGGAGCTGTTTTTT
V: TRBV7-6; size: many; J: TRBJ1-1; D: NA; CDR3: CASSLAYGNTEAFF; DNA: TGTGCCAGCAGCTTAGCGTATGGGAACACTGAAGCTTTCTTT